A single sample gave rise to the 28 T cell receptor beta chains below, sequenced in a study of cytomegalovirus exposure and HLA in healthy donors. A multiplex PCR was run with 60 Vbeta primers and 13 Jbeta primers. TCRdb's copy holds only in-frame clones and misses some; the assay was immunoSEQ multiplex PCR. The sample contains approximately 95,000 clones, around 73% of which appear only once. The sample comprised PBMCs. Receptors were obtained from a middle-aged woman in good health and CMV-seropositive.

This rearrangement joins TRBV10-2 to TRBJ2-1; D might be TRBD2 (5 bases). The CDR3 covers 16 residues. V was shortened by 2 bases and J by 5 bases, with 16 bases between the two germline ends. Germline CDR1 is WSHSY and CDR2 is SAAADI. The CDR3 coding sequence is TGCGCCAGCAGTGAGGAAACTAGTTTAATCCACAATGAGCAGTTCTTC. Translating gives CASSEETSLIHNEQFF.

This clone appeared once. The V call is TRBV5-4, the J call TRBJ2-3; D call uncertain. The CDR3 consists of 13 residues. V was shortened by 0 bases and J by 0 bases, with 2 bases between the two germline ends. The germline CDR1 and CDR2 sequences are SGHNT and YYREEE (reference sequence). The CDR3 DNA reads as TGTGCCAGCAGCTTGGCGAGCACAGATACGCAGTATTTT. It specifies CASSLASTDTQYF.

The chain couples TRBV11-3 to TRBJ2-1, with a weak D call TRBD1 (6 bases). Germline lookup yields CDR1 SGHNT and CDR2 YENEEA. CDR3 size: 14 residues. Trimming removed 1 base at V and 10 bases at J, with 14 bases between. The CDR3 is CASSLGGTSREQFF. The CDR3 coding sequence is TGTGCCAGCAGCTTAGGGGGGACATCTCGAGAGCAGTTCTTC.

The chain carries TRBV6-1 and TRBJ2-3, with 8 nucleotides matching TRBD1. This CDR3 contains 19 residues. The junction had 14 bases not matched to a gene; V was cut back by 2 bases and J by 1 base. Germline CDR1 is MNHNS and CDR2 is SASEGT. CDR3 amino acids: CASSETPVTQQGGTDTQYF. CDR3 DNA: TGTGCCAGCAGTGAAACCCCGGTTACCCAACAGGGGGGCACAGATACGCAGTATTTT.

The chain employs TRBV6-4 and TRBJ2-3; D gene uncertain. The CDR3 has 14 residues. CDR1 and CDR2 from the germline V gene are MRHNA and SNTAGT. Trimming took 0 bases from V and 1 from J, leaving 5 bases between them. The CDR3 nucleotides are TGTGCCAGCAGTGACTCCCAGGGCACAGATACGCAGTATTTT. This gives the protein CASSDSQGTDTQYF.

This chain joins TRBV12-5 and TRBJ2-1; TRBD2 aligns across 7 bases. V lost 6 bases and J lost 2; bases outside the gene matches: 7. The CDR3 consists of 15 residues. Germline lookup yields CDR1 LGHNT and CDR2 FRNRAP. CDR3 protein: CASGGGSAPYNEQFF. The DNA for the CDR3 is TGTGCTAGTGGGGGCGGGAGCGCTCCCTACAATGAGCAGTTCTTC.

A note on this clone: The sample holds other DNA sequences that translate to the same CDR3. This chain connects TRBV29-1 to TRBJ2-2; TRBD1 agrees at 9 bases. V was pared by 1 base and J by 5 bases, with 2 bases of the junction left unmatched. The CDR3 extends over 14 amino acids. Germline CDR1 is SQVTM and CDR2 is ANQGSEA. DNA for the CDR3: TGCAGCGTTGAAGGAGGACAGGGGACCGGGGAGCTGTTTTTT. The encoded protein is CSVEGGQGTGELFF.

The chain is built from TRBV28 and TRBJ2-1; 10 nucleotides align to TRBD2. V was pared by 8 bases and J by 8 bases, with 9 bases of the junction left unmatched. The germline V gene has CDR1 MDHEN and CDR2 SYDVKM. This CDR3 region has 14 residues. The CDR3 spells CASLEREGLYEQFF. The DNA of the CDR3 is TGTGCCAGCCTCGAGCGGGAGGGCCTCTATGAGCAGTTCTTC.

The chain employs TRBV19 and TRBJ1-2; D may be TRBD1 (6 bases). The CDR3 spans 13 residues. CDR1 and CDR2 from the germline V gene are LNHDA and SQIVND (reference sequence). V was shortened by 3 bases and J by 4 bases, with 9 bases between the two germline ends. The CDR3 sequence is CASSIRDTYGYTF. CDR3 nucleotides: TGTGCCAGTAGTATCCGGGACACCTATGGCTACACCTTC.

This clone appeared once. The V call is TRBV5-6, the J call TRBJ2-5, with TRBD1 matching over 8 bases. Germline V gene sequence: CDR1 SGHDT, CDR2 YYEEEE. The CDR3 totals 16 residues. Trimming at V came to 0 bases and at J to 5 bases, leaving 9 bases not matched to a gene. The CDR3 loop reads CASSLGATRGRETQYF. CDR3 DNA: TGTGCCAGCAGCTTGGGGGCCACCAGGGGGCGGGAGACCCAGTACTTC.

The chain carries TRBV19 and TRBJ1-1; no clear D. Germline CDR1 LNHDA, CDR2 SQIVND (reference sequence). Between the trimmed V and J ends, which lost 6 bases and 0 bases, there was a span of 11 bases. This CDR3 has 14 residues. The CDR3 DNA is TGTGCCAGTAGCCTCAGAGGGATGAACACTGAAGCTTTCTTT. This gives the protein CASSLRGMNTEAFF.

The chain combines TRBV21-1 with TRBJ2-1; the DNA was not used to check the table's D call, TRBD2. TRBV21-1 constitutes a pseudogene. The CDR3 spans 18 residues. CDR3 protein: CASSTRAQRAGVGNEQFF. The DNA for the CDR3 is TGTGCCAGCAGCACACGGGCCCAGCGGGCCGGGGTTGGGAATGAGCAGTTCTTC.

A single count supports this clone. The chain recombines TRBV5-6 with TRBJ1-2; possible D gene TRBD1, 5 bases. The CDR3 contains 16 residues. Germline V gene lookup returns CDR1 SGHDT and CDR2 YYEEEE. V lost 1 base and J 8 bases, leaving 21 bases between the germline ends. CDR3 residues: CASSLLRGLLTRGYTF. CDR3 coding DNA: TGTGCCAGCAGCTTGTTAAGGGGCCTCCTTACGCGAGGCTACACCTTC.

This clone came up a few times. The gene calls are TRBV11-3 and TRBJ2-5; weak D call: TRBD2 (5 bases). The CDR3 is 15 amino acids. Looked up from germline, CDR1 is SGHNT and CDR2 is YENEEA. Trimming cost V 2 bases and J 3 bases, with 13 bases left between them. This CDR3 reads CASSLMSRREETQYF. The CDR3, as DNA: TGTGCCAGCAGCTTAATGTCCAGGCGGGAAGAGACCCAGTACTTC.

The gene calls are TRBV21-1 and TRBJ2-3; no check of the table's D call, TRBD2, against the DNA was made. TRBV21-1 is annotated as a pseudogene. This CDR3 has 12 amino acids. The CDR3: CASSKSDTGQYF. The CDR3 DNA reads as TGTGCCAGCAGCAAGAGCGATACCGGGCAGTATTTT.

The table lists this clone with a count of one. The J gene is TRBJ2-7, the V gene TRBV19; possible D gene TRBD1, 6 bases. This CDR3 comprises 12 residues. The V and J ends lost 9 bases and 3 bases respectively, with 12 bases between them. Germline V CDR1 and CDR2: LNHDA, SQIVND (reference sequence). DNA of the CDR3: TGTGCCAGCGCAGGGGCTGGCTACGAGCAGTACTTC. Residues: CASAGAGYEQYF.

The chain couples TRBV5-4 to TRBJ1-6; perhaps TRBD1 as D (6 bases). The CDR3 sequence is 15 residues long. The V gene's germline CDR1 is SGHNT and CDR2 YYREEE (reference sequence). V lost 7 bases, J lost 8 bases, and 19 bases lay in between. CDR3 amino acids: CASALQGVTDSPLHF. In DNA, the CDR3 is TGTGCCAGCGCCCTACAGGGAGTAACGGATTCACCCCTCCACTTT.

J is TRBJ1-2 and V is TRBV29-1; the match to TRBD1 covers 10 bases. CDR3 length: 12 residues. CDR1 SQVTM and CDR2 ANQGSEA come from the germline V gene. The V gene end was trimmed by 7 bases and the J gene end by 7 bases; junction bases not matched to a gene: 6. The CDR3 region is CSAGQGTGGYTF. CDR3 bases: TGCAGCGCGGGACAGGGGACGGGTGGCTACACCTTC.

V and J are TRBV7-9 and TRBJ2-5; 7 bases fit TRBD2. Germline CDR1 and CDR2: SEHNR and FQNEAQ (reference sequence). This CDR3 has 12 residues. V gave up 11 bases and J gave up 5 bases; unmatched junction bases: 8. This CDR3 reads CALLAGDETQYF. CDR3 nucleotides: TGTGCCCTGCTGGCGGGAGATGAGACCCAGTACTTC.

J is TRBJ1-3 and V is TRBV5-1; perhaps TRBD1 as D (6 bases). From germline, CDR1 is SGHRS and CDR2 YFSETQ. This CDR3 spans 15 amino acids. The V end was cut by 4 bases, the J end by 1 base, with 12 bases between. CDR3 DNA sequence: TGCGCCAGCAGCCCGGGACAACTTTCTGGAAACACCATATATTTT. Translation gives CASSPGQLSGNTIYF. Using reference TRBV5-1 and TRBJ1-3 for the parts outside the CDR3, the full variable domain is KAGVTQTPRYLIKTRGQQVTLSCSPISGHRSVSWYQQTPGQGLQFLFEYFSETQRNKGNFPGRFSGRQFSNSRSEMNVSTLELGDSALYLCASSPGQLSGNTIYFGEGSWLTVV.

The J gene is TRBJ2-7, the V gene TRBV28; tentative D call: TRBD2 (6 bases). The CDR3 has 14 amino acids. CDR1 is MDHEN, CDR2 SYDVKM, per germline. Trimming removed 3 bases from V and 6 bases from J, with 15 bases in between. Here the CDR3 DNA reads TGTGCCAGCAGTTTCGGGCCGCAAGCGGGCGAGCAGTACTTC. Protein sequence: CASSFGPQAGEQYF.

The rearrangement joins TRBV4-1 to TRBJ2-3; a weak D match, TRBD2 (6 bases). Trimming removed 4 bases from V and 2 bases from J, with 19 bases in between. The CDR3 runs to 17 residues. Per the germline V gene, CDR1 is MGHRA and CDR2 is YSYEKL. CDR3 bases: TGCGCCAGCAGCCTACTACCCCCGGGACTTACCACAGATACGCAGTATTTT. Residues: CASSLLPPGLTTDTQYF.

V gene TRBV18 combines with J gene TRBJ2-7, with D perhaps matching TRBD2 (5 bases). CDR1 KGHSH and CDR2 LQKENI come from the germline V gene. The CDR3 is 16 residues long. V lost 5 bases and J 1 base, leaving 18 bases between the germline ends. CDR3 region: CASSSQRKDRSYEQYF. The CDR3 DNA is TGTGCCAGCTCATCCCAGCGGAAGGATCGGTCCTACGAGCAGTACTTC. Full variable domain (outside the CDR3, taken from reference TRBV18 and TRBJ2-7): NAGVMQNPRHLVRRRGQEARLRCSPMKGHSHVYWYRQLPEEGLKFMVYLQKENIIDESGMPKERFSAEFPKEGPSILRIQQVVRGDSAAYFCASSSQRKDRSYEQYFGPGTRLTVT.

This sequence joins TRBV6-5 and TRBJ2-7; the D is unclear. V shed 8 bases and J shed 0 bases, with 11 bases lying between them. The CDR3 runs 13 residues. CDR1 and CDR2 from the germline V gene are MNHEY and SVGAGI. CDR3 bases: TGTGCCAGCCGATTGGGCCCCTCCTACGAGCAGTACTTC. Encoded protein: CASRLGPSYEQYF.

This sequence joins TRBV7-9 and TRBJ2-3; 7 nucleotides match TRBD1. The CDR3 extends over 16 amino acids. V shed 6 bases and J 0 bases; nucleotides not matched to a gene: 9. Germline CDR1 and CDR2: SEHNR and FQNEAQ (reference sequence). The CDR3 nucleotides read TGTGCCAGCAGACGATCGGGACAGCCCAGCACAGATACGCAGTATTTT. Amino acids: CASRRSGQPSTDTQYF. The variable domain in full, with the rest retrieved from reference TRBV7-9 and TRBJ2-3, is DTGVSQNPRHKITKRGQNVTFRCDPISEHNRLYWYRQTLGQGPEFLTYFQNEAQLEKSRLLSDRFSAERPKGSFSTLEIQRTEQGDSAMYLCASRRSGQPSTDTQYFGPGTRLTVL.

The rearrangement uses TRBV5-4 and TRBJ2-7, with 7 nucleotides matching TRBD1. Germline V CDR1 and CDR2: SGHNT, YYREEE (reference sequence). Trimming cost V 4 bases and J 3 bases; bases outside gene matches: 7. This CDR3 is built from 14 residues. Written as DNA, the CDR3 is TGTGCCAGCAGCGTAGACAGGGACGACTACGAGCAGTACTTC. Translating gives CASSVDRDDYEQYF.

V gene TRBV19 combines with J gene TRBJ2-1; D perhaps matches TRBD2 (6 bases). V was pared by 1 base and J by 9 bases, with 13 bases between. Germline V gene data show CDR1 as LNHDA and CDR2 as SQIVND (reference sequence). CDR3 size: 14 residues. CDR3 DNA: TGTGCCAGTAGTATAGGTTCGGGAGCGAGTGAGCAGTTCTTC. Its protein product is CASSIGSGASEQFF.

The rearrangement links TRBV7-9 to TRBJ2-3; 10 nucleotides line up with TRBD2. The germline gives CDR1 SEHNR, CDR2 FQNEAQ (reference sequence). V gave up 3 bases and J gave up 0 bases; unmatched junction bases: 9. The CDR3 is 18 residues long. CDR3 nucleotide sequence: TGTGCCAGCAGCTTTGGGACTAGCGCACATTCTAGCACAGATACGCAGTATTTT. Amino acid sequence: CASSFGTSAHSSTDTQYF.